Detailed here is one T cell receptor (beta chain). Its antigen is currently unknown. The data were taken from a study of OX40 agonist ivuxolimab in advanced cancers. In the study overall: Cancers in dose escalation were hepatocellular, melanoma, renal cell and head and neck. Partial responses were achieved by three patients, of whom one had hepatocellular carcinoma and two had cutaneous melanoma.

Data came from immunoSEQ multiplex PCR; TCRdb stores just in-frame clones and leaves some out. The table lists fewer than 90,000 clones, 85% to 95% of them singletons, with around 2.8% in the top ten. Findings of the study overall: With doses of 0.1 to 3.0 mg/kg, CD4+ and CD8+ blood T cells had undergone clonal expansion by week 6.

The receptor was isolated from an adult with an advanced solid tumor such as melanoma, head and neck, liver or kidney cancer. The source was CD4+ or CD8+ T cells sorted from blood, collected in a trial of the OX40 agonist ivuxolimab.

CDR3 sequence (DNA): TGTGCCAGCAGCAGGCCCCATAGCTATGGCTACACCTTC. Amino acid sequence: CASSRPHSYGYTF. The rearrangement links TRBV11-2 to TRBJ1-2; D gene unclear. Germline-derived CDR1 and CDR2 are SGHAT and FQNNGV. V was clipped by 5 bases and J by 4 bases, with 11 bases between them. The CDR3 runs 13 residues.